This TCR beta chain was sequenced during a study of CD8+ T cells in alopecia areata. Study at large: Those treated were given oral tofacitinib at 5 to 10 mg twice daily.

In the case of this clone: Its antigen is not known.

Overall study results and limits: Lesional scalp, notably in alopecia totalis/universalis, had clonality above that of normal scalp. Scalp clonality, together with expanded CD8+ clones among the top 100, fell significantly with tofacitinib.

V was clipped by 3 bases and J by 0 bases, with 12 bases between them. The CDR3 runs 16 residues. CDR1 is MGHDK and CDR2 is SYGVNS in the germline V gene. Extraction of RNA preceded its reverse transcription into cDNA, which served as the sequencing template. Profiled with immunoSEQ multiplex PCR; TCRdb holds only in-frame clones, not every one. The table records approximately 160,000 clones, around 60% of them present only once. Treatment noted: oral pan-JAK inhibitor, 5-10 mg twice daily. The chain is built from TRBV25-1 and TRBJ2-1; no firm D call. The sequence was obtained from a human donor with alopecia areata. The sequenced sample was CD4+ T cells sorted from blood, obtained at week 24, from a patient treated with tofacitinib. DNA of the CDR3: TGTGCCAGCAGTGATAAGGTACCCAGCTCCTACAATGAGCAGTTCTTC. Translating it yields CASSDKVPSSYNEQFF.